The 14 T cell receptor beta chains presented below share a single source sample, sequenced in a study of blood T cell repertoires in COVID-19. This table comes from immunoSEQ multiplex PCR, and its TCRdb copy is limited to in-frame clones, with some not included. The sample includes more than 300,000 clones, over 90% of them seen just once. The source material was PBMCs or T cells enriched from blood (not recorded which). Receptors were obtained from a woman in her 30s who had been exposed to COVID-19.

The chain is built from TRBV11-3 and TRBJ1-1; 7 bases align to TRBD1. The CDR3 loop spans 13 amino acids. CDR1 is SGHNT, CDR2 YENEEA, per germline. V lost 2 bases, J lost 3 bases, and 0 bases stayed unmatched. The CDR3 here is CASSLQGDTEAFF. In nucleotides, the CDR3 is TGTGCCAGCAGCTTACAGGGGGACACTGAAGCTTTCTTT.

CDR3 sequence: CASSLDVRETQYF. The CDR3 DNA follows: TGTGCCAGCAGCTTAGATGTTAGAGAGACCCAGTACTTC. The chain is built from TRBV11-3 and TRBJ2-5; D is unresolved. CDR3 size: 13 residues. With 0 bases removed from V and 4 bases from J, the gap between germline ends came to 6 bases. Looked up from germline, CDR1 is SGHNT and CDR2 is YENEEA.

This chain connects TRBV27 to TRBJ1-5, with 7 bases aligning to TRBD1. Germline V gene sequence: CDR1 MNHEY, CDR2 SMNVEV (reference sequence). The trim removed 3 bases at V and 2 bases at J, leaving 7 bases unmatched. The CDR3 runs to 16 residues. CDR3 in amino acids: CASSFSPQGRNQPQHF. CDR3 sequence (DNA): TGTGCCAGCAGTTTTTCCCCACAGGGGCGCAATCAGCCCCAGCATTTT.

The J gene is TRBJ2-3, the V gene TRBV9; 9 nucleotides align to TRBD2. The junction had 5 bases not matched to a gene; V was cut back by 3 bases and J by 6 bases. Germline loops: CDR1 SGDLS, CDR2 YYNGEE. This CDR3 has 14 residues. The DNA for the CDR3 is TGTGCCAGCAGCGCGGGACTAGCAACGGATACGCAGTATTTT. As protein: CASSAGLATDTQYF.

This chain's CDR3 is CASSVVDRVDGYTF. The CDR3 nucleotides read TGTGCCAGCAGCGTAGTGGACAGGGTCGATGGCTACACCTTC. V is TRBV9 and J is TRBJ1-2; 8 nucleotides line up with TRBD1. The germline V gene has CDR1 SGDLS and CDR2 YYNGEE. With V trimmed by 0 bases and J by 6 bases, 4 bases remained unmatched. This CDR3 is built from 14 residues.

The genes are TRBV27 and TRBJ2-7, with D perhaps matching TRBD1 (6 bases). Per germline, CDR1 MNHEY and CDR2 SMNVEV (reference sequence). V was pared by 11 bases and J by 3 bases, with 14 bases between. The CDR3 sequence is 12 residues long. CDR3 nucleotides: TGTGCCTTTCAGGGGTGGGTCTACGAGCAGTACTTC. Residues: CAFQGWVYEQYF.

The rearrangement joins TRBV12-3 or TRBV12-4 to TRBJ1-2; D may be TRBD1 (6 bases). The CDR3 length is 13 residues. Trimming stripped 6 bases from V and 4 bases from J, with 12 bases between. CDR3 loop: CASSRTDSYGYTF. The CDR3 nucleotides read TGTGCCAGCAGCCGGACGGACAGCTATGGCTACACCTTC.

This clone has more than one count but fewer than ten. The rearrangement links TRBV24-1 to TRBJ1-2, with TRBD1 identical over 8 bases. J lost 5 bases, V lost 5 bases, and 9 bases had no gene match. Germline CDR1 KGHDR, CDR2 SFDVKD. CDR3 length: 15 residues. Written as DNA, the CDR3 is TGTGCCACCAGTGGAAAGACAGGGGAAATATATGGCTACACCTTC. Translation gives CATSGKTGEIYGYTF.

The chain links TRBV6-5 to TRBJ1-2; tentative D call: TRBD1 (5 bases). Germline CDR1 MNHEY, CDR2 SVGAGI. This CDR3 comprises 16 residues. V was shortened by 1 base and J by 0 bases, with 12 bases between the two germline ends. The CDR3 sequence is CASSYFSDSPNYGYTF. CDR3 bases: TGTGCCAGCAGTTACTTCTCTGACAGTCCTAACTATGGCTACACCTTC.

With respect to this clone: At one end the junction does not follow the germline gene, possibly because of a read error. The chain links TRBV5-1 to TRBJ1-4, with D unclear. CDR3 length: 14 amino acids. Germline CDR1 reads SGHRS; CDR2 reads YFSETQ. The CDR3 region is CASSPDPNSMIILF. The DNA of the CDR3 is TGCGCCAGCAGCCCCGACCCCAACAGCATGATCATTCTTTTT.

This clone was detected only a few times. V and J are TRBV11-3 and TRBJ2-1; no clear D. Trimming took 3 bases from V and 8 from J, leaving 11 bases between them. In germline, CDR1 is SGHNT, CDR2 YENEEA. The length of the CDR3 is 13 residues. The CDR3 reads CASSLGRSDEQFF. The CDR3 coding sequence is TGTGCCAGCAGCTTGGGTAGAAGCGATGAGCAGTTCTTC.

The chain combines TRBV9 with TRBJ1-2; 7 bases align to TRBD1. This CDR3 comprises 15 residues. The junction had 8 bases not matched to a gene; V was cut back by 4 bases and J by 2 bases. CDR1 is SGDLS and CDR2 is YYNGEE in the germline V gene. The CDR3 coding sequence is TGTGCCAGCAGCCCGATACAGGGGACAAACTATGGCTACACCTTC. This codes for CASSPIQGTNYGYTF.

This chain connects TRBV9 to TRBJ1-5; maybe TRBD1 (6 bases). This CDR3 is 15 amino acids long. The germline CDR1 and CDR2 sequences are SGDLS and YYNGEE. V gave up 4 bases and J gave up 2 bases, with 13 bases separating them. The CDR3 nucleotides are TGTGCCAGCAGCCCACGGGGGGCGGGCAATCAGCCCCAGCATTTT. It encodes CASSPRGAGNQPQHF.

The chain uses TRBV29-1 and TRBJ1-1, with D unresolved. CDR1 and CDR2 (germline): SQVTM, ANQGSEA. This CDR3 spans 13 amino acids. CDR3 nucleotide sequence: TGCAGTTGGGGAGGGCTGACAAACACTGAAGCTTTCTTT. This sequence encodes CSWGGLTNTEAFF.